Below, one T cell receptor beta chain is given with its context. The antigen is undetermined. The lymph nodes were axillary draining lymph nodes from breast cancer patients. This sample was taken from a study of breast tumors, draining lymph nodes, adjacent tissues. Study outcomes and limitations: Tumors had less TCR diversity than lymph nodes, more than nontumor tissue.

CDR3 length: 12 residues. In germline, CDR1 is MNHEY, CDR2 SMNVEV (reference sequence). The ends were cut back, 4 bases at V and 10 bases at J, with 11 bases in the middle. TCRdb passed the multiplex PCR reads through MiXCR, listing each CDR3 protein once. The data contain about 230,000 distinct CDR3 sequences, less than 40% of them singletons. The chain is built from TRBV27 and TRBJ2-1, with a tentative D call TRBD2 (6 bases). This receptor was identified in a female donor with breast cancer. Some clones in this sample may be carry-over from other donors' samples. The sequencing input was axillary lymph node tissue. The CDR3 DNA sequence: TGTGCCAGCAGTTCCCGAGCGGGCGAGCAGTTCTTC. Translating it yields CASSSRAGEQFF.